This TCR beta chain was observed in a study of T cell changes during pregnancy in multiple sclerosis (dated by TCRdb to about 2019). Broadly, across the study: In women with multiple sclerosis, the researchers looked at how the T cell repertoire shifted as pregnancy progressed.

The library was generated by the immunoSEQ multiplex PCR assay. TCRdb's version of the immuneACCESS table is confined to in-frame rearrangements and falls short of the full clone set. An unresolved V gene accounts for under half of the shortfall where checked; the remainder is of unknown origin. This sample holds about 44,000 clones; approximately 96% were observed only once. The ten largest clonotypes hold approximately 1% of the sample. On this clone: Its antigen specificity is not known. The sample holds no much larger clone one base away, and base qualities are not on file.

The germline V gene (reference sequence) gives CDR1 as LNHNV and CDR2 as YYDKDF. V was cut back by 2 bases and J by 0 bases, leaving a gap of 8 bases between them. The CDR3 starts with the cysteine, ends with the phenylalanine, and has 14 residues. Kept here is only the CDR3 DNA, which spans 42 bases and is read in frame from base 1. The input for sequencing was peripheral blood, taken in the second trimester of pregnancy. The clonotype was recovered from a female donor with multiple sclerosis, enrolled in a pregnancy study. The chain is encoded by TRBV15 joined to TRBJ2-7; the D gene is unclear. The sequenced DNA: TGTGCCACCAGCAGATCCCAGGACTCCTACGAGCAGTACTTC. This codes for CATSRSQDSYEQYF.